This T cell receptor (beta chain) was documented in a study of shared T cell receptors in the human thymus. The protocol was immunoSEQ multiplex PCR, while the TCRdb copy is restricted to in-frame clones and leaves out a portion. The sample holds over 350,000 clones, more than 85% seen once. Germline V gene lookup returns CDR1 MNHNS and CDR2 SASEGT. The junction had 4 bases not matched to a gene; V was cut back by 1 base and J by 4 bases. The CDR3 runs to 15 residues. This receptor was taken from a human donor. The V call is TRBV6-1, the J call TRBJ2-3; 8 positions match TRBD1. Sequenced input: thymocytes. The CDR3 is CASSEGTGPADTQYF. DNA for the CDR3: TGTGCCAGCAGTGAAGGGACAGGGCCCGCAGATACGCAGTATTTT.